A selection of T cell receptor beta chains follows, all from one sample in a study of blood T cell repertoires in COVID-19. Assay: immunoSEQ multiplex PCR; the TCRdb copy retains only in-frame clones and omits some. The sample holds fewer than 250,000 clones, 70% to 90% seen once. The source material was PBMCs or T cells enriched from blood (not recorded which). The receptors were sampled from a woman aged 40 to 49 with acute COVID-19. Both conserved end residues are part of each CDR3. D genes are given only for firm matches. Expanded clones get a size class; other rows say once, few or many, or leave the size out.

clone size	V gene	D gene	J gene	CDR3 protein	CDR3 DNA
once	TRBV5-5	NA	TRBJ1-2	CASREESYGYTF	TGTGCCAGCAGAGAGGAGAGCTATGGCTACACCTTC
NA	TRBV18	TRBD1	TRBJ1-5	CASSPGQGKGQPQHF	TGTGCCAGCTCCCCGGGACAGGGGAAGGGTCAGCCCCAGCATTTT
NA	TRBV24-1	NA	TRBJ2-6	CATSDTSSGANVLTF	TGTGCCACCAGTGACACTAGCTCTGGGGCCAACGTCCTGACTTTC
NA	TRBV2	NA	TRBJ1-2	CASSVRTKGDGYTF	TGTGCCAGCAGTGTGAGAACGAAGGGAGATGGCTACACCTTC
NA	TRBV9	NA	TRBJ2-3	CASSVEGSGSADTQYF	TGTGCCAGCAGCGTAGAGGGCAGCGGTTCCGCAGATACGCAGTATTTT
NA	TRBV24-1	TRBD1	TRBJ1-2	CATSDPTQGGGYTF	TGTGCCACCAGTGACCCAACACAGGGGGGTGGCTACACCTTC
NA	TRBV11-2	TRBD2	TRBJ2-2	CASIRLAVNTGELFF	TGTGCCAGCATCAGACTAGCGGTGAACACCGGGGAGCTGTTTTTT
NA	TRBV10-2	TRBD2	TRBJ2-1	CASTSTSGSYNEQFF	TGCGCCAGCACGTCGACTAGCGGGTCCTACAATGAGCAGTTCTTC
NA	TRBV6-4	NA	TRBJ2-6	CASSDIAGANVLTF	TGTGCCAGCAGTGATATAGCTGGGGCCAACGTCCTGACTTTC
once	TRBV28	TRBD1	TRBJ1-2	CATITGGWGYTF	TGTGCCACAATAACAGGGGGCTGGGGCTACACCTTC
NA	TRBV27	TRBD2	TRBJ2-7	CASSPIAGGSTYEQYF	TGTGCCAGCAGTCCCATAGCGGGAGGGTCTACCTACGAGCAGTACTTC
NA	TRBV24-1	NA	TRBJ2-7	CATSDPQRPFYEQYF	TGTGCCACCAGTGATCCACAGAGACCTTTCTACGAGCAGTACTTC
NA	TRBV11-2	NA	TRBJ2-1	CASSSGAYNEQFF	TGTGCCAGCAGCTCGGGGGCCTACAATGAGCAGTTCTTC
NA	TRBV4-1	NA	TRBJ2-7	CASSRRPPRVSGTYEQYF	TGCGCCAGCAGCCGAAGACCCCCGCGGGTCTCGGGGACCTACGAGCAGTACTTC
NA	TRBV4-1	NA	TRBJ2-1	CASSQGLAQLYNEQFF	TGCGCCAGCAGCCAAGGCCTAGCGCAGCTCTACAATGAGCAGTTCTTC
once	TRBV2	NA	TRBJ2-7	CASSIEAVLYEQYF	TGTGCCAGCAGTATCGAAGCGGTCCTCTACGAGCAGTACTTC
few	TRBV5-1	TRBD2	TRBJ2-3	CASSLAGGRTDTQYF	TGCGCCAGCAGCTTAGCGGGAGGGCGCACAGATACGCAGTATTTT
NA	TRBV7-6	TRBD2	TRBJ2-3	CASSETSGSADTQYF	TGTGCCAGCAGCGAGACTAGCGGGAGTGCAGATACGCAGTATTTT
NA	TRBV28	TRBD2	TRBJ2-5	CASSQVRASGKVRETQYF	TGTGCCAGCAGCCAAGTCCGGGCTAGCGGGAAGGTGAGGGAGACCCAGTACTTC
NA	TRBV18	TRBD2	TRBJ2-4	CASSPGLAEYIQYF	TGTGCCAGCTCACCAGGACTAGCGGAATACATTCAGTACTTC
once	TRBV27	NA	TRBJ2-2	CASRSGGRAAGELFF	TGTGCCAGCAGGAGTGGGGGCAGGGCGGCCGGGGAGCTGTTTTTT
NA	TRBV19	TRBD1	TRBJ1-5	CASTIGQGPNQPQHF	TGTGCCAGTACCATCGGACAGGGGCCCAATCAGCCCCAGCATTTT
NA	TRBV25-1	NA	TRBJ1-3	CASSEGVWAGNTIYF	TGTGCCAGCAGTGAAGGCGTCTGGGCGGGAAACACCATATATTTT
NA	TRBV7-9	NA	TRBJ2-1	CASSGPYNEQFF	TGTGCCAGCTCTGGGCCGTACAATGAGCAGTTCTTC
few	TRBV28	TRBD1	TRBJ2-2	CASSNLRTGDTGELFF	TGTGCCAGCAGCAACCTCAGGACAGGGGACACCGGGGAGCTGTTTTTT
few	TRBV7-9	NA	TRBJ2-1	CASSLTDRYNEQFF	TGTGCCAGCAGCTTGACTGACCGTTACAATGAGCAGTTCTTC
NA	TRBV28	NA	TRBJ1-5	CASSLHRERHQPQHF	TGTGCCAGCAGTTTACACAGGGAGAGGCATCAGCCCCAGCATTTT
NA	TRBV5-1	NA	TRBJ2-7	CANSSTRPDRAYEQYF	TGCGCCAACAGCTCCACCCGACCCGACAGAGCCTACGAGCAGTACTTC
NA	TRBV18	NA	TRBJ1-2	CASSSRGNDGYTF	TGTGCCAGCTCATCCCGGGGAAACGACGGCTACACCTTC
NA	TRBV23-1	NA	TRBJ2-7	CASTSERASYEQYF	TGCGCCAGCACCAGCGAGCGGGCGTCCTACGAGCAGTACTTC
NA	TRBV24-1	TRBD1	TRBJ2-3	CATSDPAGGTGLQYF	TGTGCCACCAGTGATCCTGCCGGGGGGACAGGGCTGCAGTATTTT
NA	TRBV5-6	NA	TRBJ2-3	CASSSPQGLTPRTDTQYF	TGTGCCAGCAGCTCCCCCCAGGGGCTAACCCCTAGGACAGATACGCAGTATTTT
NA	TRBV7-9	NA	TRBJ2-7	CASSSSGLAGYEQYF	TGTGCCAGCAGCTCGTCGGGACTCGCGGGGTACGAGCAGTACTTC
NA	TRBV3-1/TRBV3-2	NA	TRBJ2-2	CASSQDLGDKLFF	TGTGCCAGCAGCCAAGATCTAGGCGATAAGCTGTTTTTT
NA	TRBV11-2	TRBD1	TRBJ1-3	CASSLNRGAGNTIYF	TGTGCCAGCAGCTTGAACAGGGGGGCTGGAAACACCATATATTTT
NA	TRBV7-8	TRBD1	TRBJ1-2	CASSLDRGGYTF	TGTGCCAGCAGCTTAGACAGGGGAGGCTACACCTTC
NA	TRBV3-1/TRBV3-2	NA	TRBJ1-5	CASSQEATGAPRNQPQHF	TGTGCCAGCAGCCAAGAAGCAACTGGGGCGCCCCGCAATCAGCCCCAGCATTTT
NA	TRBV18	TRBD2	TRBJ2-2	CASSPGVAGQNTGELFF	TGTGCCAGCTCACCCGGGGTAGCGGGCCAGAACACCGGGGAGCTGTTTTTT
NA	TRBV25-1	TRBD2	TRBJ2-3	CASSGLAGVWSTDTQYF	TGTGCCAGCAGTGGTCTAGCGGGCGTGTGGAGCACAGATACGCAGTATTTT
NA	TRBV14	NA	TRBJ2-1	CASSQTYLEQFF	TGTGCCAGCAGCCAGACTTATCTTGAGCAGTTCTTC
NA	TRBV11-3	NA	TRBJ2-1	CASSPRRGLGGNEQFF	TGTGCCAGCAGCCCGCGTAGGGGACTGGGGGGAAATGAGCAGTTCTTC
few	TRBV19	NA	TRBJ1-1	CASSITGINTEAFF	TGTGCCAGTAGTATAACAGGGATTAACACTGAAGCTTTCTTT
NA	TRBV3-1/TRBV3-2	TRBD2	TRBJ2-1	CASSMRSGRTDEQFF	TGTGCCAGCAGCATGAGGAGCGGGAGGACTGATGAGCAGTTCTTC
once	TRBV7-4	NA	TRBJ1-4	CASSSLYGTEDEKLFF	TGTGCCAGCAGCTCCCTCTATGGGACTGAGGATGAAAAACTGTTTTTT
few	TRBV2	NA	TRBJ2-7	CASSLSYEQYF	TGTGCCAGCAGCCTCTCCTACGAGCAGTACTTC
NA	TRBV6-5	NA	TRBJ1-1	CASSKQPSGGPEAFF	TGTGCCAGCAGCAAGCAACCTTCTGGGGGCCCCGAAGCTTTCTTT
once	TRBV5-1	TRBD1	TRBJ2-7	CASSLLGTVAYEQYF	TGCGCCAGCAGCCTGCTGGGGACAGTTGCCTACGAGCAGTACTTC